This TCR beta chain is drawn from a study of T cell changes during pregnancy in multiple sclerosis. Unmatched junction bases numbered 4, after V lost 6 bases and J lost 8 bases. CDR1 is SNHLY and CDR2 is FYNNEI in the germline V gene. This CDR3 is built from 14 residues. Assay: immunoSEQ multiplex PCR; the TCRdb copy retains only in-frame clones and omits some. Among just under 20,000 clones, about 88% were seen once, and the ten largest hold around 7.7%. This TCR was sampled from a female donor in good health, enrolled as a control in a pregnancy study. The chain is built from TRBV2 and TRBJ2-1; TRBD2 matches 13 bases. The sample was CD8+ T cells from peripheral blood mononuclear cells, taken in the second trimester of pregnancy. CDR3: CASSGLAGAHEQFF. DNA of the CDR3: TGTGCCAGCAGCGGACTAGCGGGAGCTCATGAGCAGTTCTTC.